This T cell receptor beta chain was identified in a study of identifying expanded T cells in peripheral blood. Findings of the study overall: Differentially abundant clones: around 1.2 between replicates, around 16 at two to three weeks, 18 to 20 at four. Approximately 2-week clone count variance significantly increased as total template count grew.

This CDR3 is built from 14 residues. The V gene's germline CDR1 is PRHDT and CDR2 FYEKMQ (reference sequence). V was shortened by 3 bases and J by 0 bases, with 7 bases between the two germline ends. This table comes from immunoSEQ multiplex PCR, and its TCRdb copy is limited to in-frame clones, with some not included. The sample yields 75,000 to 100,000 clones, 89% seen once. To note about this clone: Its antigen remains unknown.

During the collection period, no donor immune events like infections were recorded. The J gene is TRBJ2-3, the V gene TRBV13; D is ambiguous. The source of this sequence is a person aged 18 to 75 in good health. What was sequenced was blood. For the CDR3, the DNA is TGTGCCAGCAGCTTGGATCCTAGCACAGATACGCAGTATTTT. Protein: CASSLDPSTDTQYF. The full variable domain, completed using reference TRBV13 and TRBJ2-3, is AAGVIQSPRHLIKEKRETATLKCYPIPRHDTVYWYQQGPGQDPQFLISFYEKMQSDKGSIPDRFSAQQFSDYHSELNMSSLELGDSALYFCASSLDPSTDTQYFGPGTRLTVL.